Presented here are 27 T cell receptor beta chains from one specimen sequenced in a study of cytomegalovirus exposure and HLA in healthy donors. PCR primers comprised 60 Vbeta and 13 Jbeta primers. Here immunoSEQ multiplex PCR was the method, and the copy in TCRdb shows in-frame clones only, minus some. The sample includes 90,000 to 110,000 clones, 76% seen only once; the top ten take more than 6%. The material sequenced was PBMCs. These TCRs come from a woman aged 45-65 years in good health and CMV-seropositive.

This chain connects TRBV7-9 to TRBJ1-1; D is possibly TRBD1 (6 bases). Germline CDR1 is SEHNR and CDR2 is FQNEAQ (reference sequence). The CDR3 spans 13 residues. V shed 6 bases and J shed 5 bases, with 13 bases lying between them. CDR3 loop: CASRQTGKTEAFF. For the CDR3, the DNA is TGTGCCAGCAGACAAACAGGGAAAACTGAAGCTTTCTTT.

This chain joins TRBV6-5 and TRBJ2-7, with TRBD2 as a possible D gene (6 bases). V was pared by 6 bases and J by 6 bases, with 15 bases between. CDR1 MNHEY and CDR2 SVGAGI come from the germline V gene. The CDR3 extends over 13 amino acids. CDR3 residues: CASSPDGRTEQYF. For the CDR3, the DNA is TGTGCCAGCAGCCCCGATGGGAGGACCGAGCAGTACTTC.

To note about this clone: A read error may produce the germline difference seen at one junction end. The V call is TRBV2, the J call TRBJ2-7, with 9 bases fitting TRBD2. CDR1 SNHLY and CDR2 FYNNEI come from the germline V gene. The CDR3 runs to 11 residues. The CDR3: CASSAPSGGNF. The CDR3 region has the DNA TGTGCCAGCAGCGCCCCCAGCGGGGGGAACTTC.

The CDR3 sequence: CASSPQIRSEAFF. The CDR3 DNA follows: TGTGCCAGCAGCCCCCAAATCCGGAGTGAAGCTTTCTTT. The chain uses TRBV7-2 and TRBJ1-1; D remains unclear. The CDR3 is 13 amino acids. Germline CDR1 reads SGHTA; CDR2 reads FQGNSA. Between the trimmed V and J ends, which lost 5 bases and 7 bases, there was a span of 14 bases.

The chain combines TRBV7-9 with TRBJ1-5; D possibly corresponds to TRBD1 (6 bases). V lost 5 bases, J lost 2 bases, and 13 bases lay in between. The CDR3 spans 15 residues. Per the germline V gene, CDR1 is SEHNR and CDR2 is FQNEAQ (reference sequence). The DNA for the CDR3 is TGTGCCAGCAGCCGAGGGGGGGACGGCAATCAGCCCCAGCATTTT. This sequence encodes CASSRGGDGNQPQHF.

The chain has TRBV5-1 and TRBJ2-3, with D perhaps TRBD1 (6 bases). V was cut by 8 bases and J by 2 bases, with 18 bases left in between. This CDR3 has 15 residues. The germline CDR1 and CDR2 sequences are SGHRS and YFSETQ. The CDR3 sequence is CASKGGGLVTDTQYF. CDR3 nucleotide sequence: TGCGCCAGTAAAGGGGGTGGACTTGTCACAGATACGCAGTATTTT.

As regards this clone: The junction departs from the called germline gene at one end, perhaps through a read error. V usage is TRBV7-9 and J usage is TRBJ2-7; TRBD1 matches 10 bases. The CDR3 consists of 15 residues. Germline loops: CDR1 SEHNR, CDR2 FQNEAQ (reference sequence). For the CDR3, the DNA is TGTTCCAGCAGCTTTGGACAGGGGGACTCCTACGAGCAGTACTTC. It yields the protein CSSSFGQGDSYEQYF.

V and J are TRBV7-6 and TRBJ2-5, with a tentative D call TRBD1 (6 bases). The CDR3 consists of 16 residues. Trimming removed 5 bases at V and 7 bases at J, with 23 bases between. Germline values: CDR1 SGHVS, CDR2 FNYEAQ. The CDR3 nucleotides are TGTGCCAGCAGCGCCCCAGTCGGGGACACCGCCTTGACCCAGTACTTC. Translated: CASSAPVGDTALTQYF.

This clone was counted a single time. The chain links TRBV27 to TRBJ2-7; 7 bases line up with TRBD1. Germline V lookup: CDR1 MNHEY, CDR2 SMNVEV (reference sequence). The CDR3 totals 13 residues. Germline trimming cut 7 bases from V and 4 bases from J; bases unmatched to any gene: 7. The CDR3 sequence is CASIGPGGYEQYF. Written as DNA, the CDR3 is TGTGCCAGCATAGGGCCAGGGGGATACGAGCAGTACTTC.

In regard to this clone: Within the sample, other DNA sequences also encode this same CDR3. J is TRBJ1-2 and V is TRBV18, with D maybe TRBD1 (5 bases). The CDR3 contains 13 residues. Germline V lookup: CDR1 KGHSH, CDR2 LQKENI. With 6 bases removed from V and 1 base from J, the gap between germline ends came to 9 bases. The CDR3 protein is CASSPDSNYGYTF. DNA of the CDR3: TGTGCCAGCTCCCCCGACAGTAACTATGGCTACACCTTC.

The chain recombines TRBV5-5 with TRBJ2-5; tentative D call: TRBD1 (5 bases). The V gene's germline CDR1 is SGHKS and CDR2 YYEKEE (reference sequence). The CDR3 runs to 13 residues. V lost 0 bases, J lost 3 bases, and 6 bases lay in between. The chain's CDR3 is CASSLAREETQYF. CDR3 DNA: TGTGCCAGCAGCTTGGCCAGGGAAGAGACCCAGTACTTC.

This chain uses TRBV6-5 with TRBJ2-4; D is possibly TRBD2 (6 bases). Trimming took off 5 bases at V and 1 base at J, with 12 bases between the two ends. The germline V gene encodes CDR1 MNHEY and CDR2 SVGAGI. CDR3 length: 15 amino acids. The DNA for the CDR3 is TGTGCCAGCAGTAGCCCCCGGGGGGCCAAAAACATTCAGTACTTC. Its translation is CASSSPRGAKNIQYF.

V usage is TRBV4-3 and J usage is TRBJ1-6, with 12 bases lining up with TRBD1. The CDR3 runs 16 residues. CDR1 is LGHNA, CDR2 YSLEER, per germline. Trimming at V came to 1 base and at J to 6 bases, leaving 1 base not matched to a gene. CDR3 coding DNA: TGCGCCAGCAGCCAAGTGGGACAGGGGGCTAATTCACCCCTCCACTTT. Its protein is CASSQVGQGANSPLHF.

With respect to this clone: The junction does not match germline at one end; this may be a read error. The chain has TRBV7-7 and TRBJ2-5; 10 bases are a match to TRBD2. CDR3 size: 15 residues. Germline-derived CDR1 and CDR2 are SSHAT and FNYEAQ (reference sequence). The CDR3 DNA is TGTGCTAGCAGCTTAGGAGGGACTAGCGAAGAGACCCAGTACTTC. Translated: CASSLGGTSEETQYF.

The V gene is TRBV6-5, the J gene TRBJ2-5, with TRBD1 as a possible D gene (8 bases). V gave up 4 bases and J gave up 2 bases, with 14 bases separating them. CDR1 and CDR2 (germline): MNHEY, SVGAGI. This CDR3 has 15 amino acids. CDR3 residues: CASSSTGGGQETQYF. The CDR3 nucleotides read TGTGCCAGCAGTTCTACAGGGGGAGGGCAAGAGACCCAGTACTTC.

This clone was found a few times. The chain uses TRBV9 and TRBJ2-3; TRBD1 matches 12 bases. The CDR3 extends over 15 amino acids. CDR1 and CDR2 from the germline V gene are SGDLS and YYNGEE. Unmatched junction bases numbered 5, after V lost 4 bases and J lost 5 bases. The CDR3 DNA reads TGTGCCAGCAGCCCCCGGGACAGGGGGCAAGATACGCAGTATTTT. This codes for CASSPRDRGQDTQYF.

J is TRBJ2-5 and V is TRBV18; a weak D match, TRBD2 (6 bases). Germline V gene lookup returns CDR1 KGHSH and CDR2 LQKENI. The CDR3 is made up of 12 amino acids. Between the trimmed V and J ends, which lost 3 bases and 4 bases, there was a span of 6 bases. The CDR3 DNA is TGTGCCAGCTCACCGGGGGGAGAGACCCAGTACTTC. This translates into CASSPGGETQYF.

For the CDR3, the DNA is TGTGCCAGCAGCTACGGAGGGGCAGAGGCTGGCTACACCTTC. Residues: CASSYGGAEAGYTF. This chain connects TRBV6-1 to TRBJ1-2; TRBD1 might be the D (5 bases). Germline-derived CDR1 and CDR2 are MNHNS and SASEGT. CDR3 length: 14 amino acids. The V end lost 6 bases, the J end lost 7 bases, and 18 bases lay between the germline ends.

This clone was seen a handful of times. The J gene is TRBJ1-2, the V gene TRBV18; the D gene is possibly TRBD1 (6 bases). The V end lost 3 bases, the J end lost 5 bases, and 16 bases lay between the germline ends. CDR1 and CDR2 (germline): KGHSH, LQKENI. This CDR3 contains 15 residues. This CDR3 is CASSPRTDPKYGYTF. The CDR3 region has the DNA TGTGCCAGCTCACCTCGGACAGACCCCAAGTATGGCTACACCTTC. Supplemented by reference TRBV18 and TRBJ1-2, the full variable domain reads NAGVMQNPRHLVRRRGQEARLRCSPMKGHSHVYWYRQLPEEGLKFMVYLQKENIIDESGMPKERFSAEFPKEGPSILRIQQVVRGDSAAYFCASSPRTDPKYGYTFGSGTRLTVV.

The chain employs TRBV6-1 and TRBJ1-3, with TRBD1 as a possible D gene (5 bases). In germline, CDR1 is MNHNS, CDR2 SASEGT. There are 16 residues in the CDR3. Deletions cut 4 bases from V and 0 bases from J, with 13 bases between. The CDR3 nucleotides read TGTGCCAGCAGTGGGGCAGGGCCAAGCTCTGGAAACACCATATATTTT. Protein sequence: CASSGAGPSSGNTIYF.

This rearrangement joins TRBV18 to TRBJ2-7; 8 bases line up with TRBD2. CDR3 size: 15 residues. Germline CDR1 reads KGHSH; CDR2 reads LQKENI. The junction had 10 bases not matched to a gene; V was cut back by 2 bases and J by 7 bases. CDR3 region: CASSPMAGGGGEQYF. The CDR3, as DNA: TGTGCCAGCTCACCAATGGCGGGAGGAGGTGGAGAGCAGTACTTC.

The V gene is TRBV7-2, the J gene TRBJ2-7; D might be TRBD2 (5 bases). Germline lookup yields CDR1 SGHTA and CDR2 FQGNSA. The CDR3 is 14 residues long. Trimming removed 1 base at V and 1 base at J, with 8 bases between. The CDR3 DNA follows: TGTGCCAGCAGCTTAGTTGCGGGTTCCTACGAGCAGTACTTC. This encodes CASSLVAGSYEQYF.

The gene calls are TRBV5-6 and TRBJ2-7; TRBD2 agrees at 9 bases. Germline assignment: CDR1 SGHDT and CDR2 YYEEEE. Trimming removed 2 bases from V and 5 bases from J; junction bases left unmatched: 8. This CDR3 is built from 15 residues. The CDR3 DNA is TGTGCCAGCAGCTTTGGGCTAGCGGGGTTCGACGAGCAGTACTTC. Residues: CASSFGLAGFDEQYF.

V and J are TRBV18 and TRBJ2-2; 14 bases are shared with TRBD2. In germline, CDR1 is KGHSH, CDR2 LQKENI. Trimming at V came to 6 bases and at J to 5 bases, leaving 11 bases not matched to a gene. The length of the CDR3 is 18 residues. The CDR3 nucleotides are TGTGCCAGCTCGCCAACCACGGGACTAGCGGGAGAGACCGGGGAGCTGTTTTTT. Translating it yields CASSPTTGLAGETGELFF.

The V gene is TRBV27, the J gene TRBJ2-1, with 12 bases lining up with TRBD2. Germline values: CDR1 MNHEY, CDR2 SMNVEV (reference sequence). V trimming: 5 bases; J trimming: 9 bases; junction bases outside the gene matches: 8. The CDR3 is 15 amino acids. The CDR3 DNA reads TGTGCCAGCAGTCATTGGACTAGCGGGATGCCTGAGCAGTTCTTC. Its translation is CASSHWTSGMPEQFF.

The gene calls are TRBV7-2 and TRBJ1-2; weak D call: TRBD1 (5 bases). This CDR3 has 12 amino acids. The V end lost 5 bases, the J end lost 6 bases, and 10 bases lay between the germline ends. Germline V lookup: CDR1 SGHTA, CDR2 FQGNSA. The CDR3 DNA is TGTGCCAGCAGCCAGGACATTCATGGCTACACCTTC. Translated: CASSQDIHGYTF.

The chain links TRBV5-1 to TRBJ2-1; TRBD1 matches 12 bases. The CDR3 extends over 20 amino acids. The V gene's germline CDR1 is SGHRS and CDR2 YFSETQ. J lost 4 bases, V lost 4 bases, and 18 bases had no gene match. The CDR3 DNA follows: TGCGCCAGCAGCACTCACCGGGACAGGGGGCTAGTAGGAGGGTACAATGAGCAGTTCTTC. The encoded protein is CASSTHRDRGLVGGYNEQFF.